The 14 T cell receptor beta chains presented below share a single source sample, sequenced in a study of OX40 agonist ivuxolimab in advanced cancers. The library was built by means of the immunoSEQ multiplex PCR assay. Drawn from immuneACCESS, this table holds only the in-frame rearrangements with V and J called that TCRdb kept. Clones are partly lost; checked studies trace under half to an unresolved V gene and leave the rest unexplained. This sample has about 120,000 clones in its table, and around 90% of those were observed once. The leading ten clones occupy 0.27% of the sample. This material consisted of CD4+ or CD8+ T cells sorted from blood, taken in a trial of the OX40 agonist ivuxolimab. Receptor source: an adult with an advanced solid tumor such as melanoma, head and neck, liver or kidney cancer.

The J gene is TRBJ2-6, the V gene TRBV28; 10 nucleotides match TRBD1. CDR3 length equals 18 residues. Germline CDR1 is MDHEN and CDR2 is SYDVKM. After removal of 5 bases from V and 0 bases from J, the junction contained 7 bases not matched to a gene. CDR3 coding DNA: TGTGCCAGCAGTCCGGGGACAGGGGCTGCCTCTGGGGCCAACGTCCTGACTTTC. Translation gives CASSPGTGAASGANVLTF.

CDR3 sequence reads: CASSLGYQETQYF. CDR3 coding DNA: TGTGCCAGCAGTTTGGGTTACCAAGAGACCCAGTACTTC. V usage is TRBV27 and J usage is TRBJ2-5; no clear D gene. This CDR3 region has 13 residues. Germline assignment: CDR1 MNHEY and CDR2 SMNVEV (reference sequence). Trimming removed 3 bases at V and 0 bases at J, with 5 bases between.

V is TRBV27 and J is TRBJ2-2; D may correspond to TRBD1 or TRBD2 (5 bases each). This CDR3 has 15 residues. Between the trimmed V and J ends, which lost 3 bases and 6 bases, there was a span of 14 bases. Germline CDR1 is MNHEY and CDR2 is SMNVEV (reference sequence). CDR3 region: CASSLIPGTSGELFF. Here the CDR3 DNA reads TGTGCCAGCAGTTTGATTCCTGGGACCTCCGGGGAGCTGTTTTTT.

This clone was seen more than once but under ten times. CDR3 loop: CASSLDPHSQAFF. The CDR3 nucleotides read TGTGCCAGCAGCTTAGATCCTCATTCCCAAGCTTTCTTT. This rearrangement joins TRBV11-2 to TRBJ1-1; D is unresolved. Germline values: CDR1 SGHAT, CDR2 FQNNGV. V was trimmed by 0 bases and J by 9 bases, leaving 11 bases between them. The CDR3 extends over 13 amino acids.

The CDR3 coding sequence is TGCGCCAGCAGCACCTCCGGGACAGGGATGGAAAAACTGTTTTTT. This codes for CASSTSGTGMEKLFF. The rearrangement uses TRBV5-1 and TRBJ1-4, with 9 bases identical to TRBD1. The CDR3 totals 15 residues. Unmatched junction bases numbered 9, after V lost 4 bases and J lost 8 bases. In germline, CDR1 is SGHRS, CDR2 YFSETQ.

The chain's CDR3 is CASSYLGAYGYTF. CDR3 nucleotides: TGTGCCAGCAGTTACTTAGGGGCCTATGGCTACACCTTC. The chain links TRBV6-5 to TRBJ1-2; D may be TRBD1 (5 bases). Germline V gene lookup returns CDR1 MNHEY and CDR2 SVGAGI. V was cut by 1 base and J by 4 bases, with 7 bases left in between. The CDR3 runs 13 residues.

Only one count was recorded for this clone. The gene calls are TRBV18 and TRBJ2-5, with 12 nucleotides matching TRBD1. Germline V gene lookup returns CDR1 KGHSH and CDR2 LQKENI. V was clipped by 2 bases and J by 0 bases; unmatched bases: 4. This CDR3 spans 17 amino acids. As DNA, the CDR3 is TGTGCCAGCTCACCAGGGACAGGGGGCCTGTACCAAGAGACCCAGTACTTC. Protein product: CASSPGTGGLYQETQYF.

This rearrangement joins TRBV20-1 to TRBJ2-1; a weak D match, TRBD1 (5 bases). There are 10 residues in the CDR3. Germline CDR1 is DFQATT and CDR2 is SNEGSKA (reference sequence). Between the trimmed V and J ends, which lost 6 bases and 8 bases, there was a span of 8 bases. CDR3 DNA sequence: TGCAGTGCCCTAGGGGATGAGCAGTTCTTC. This encodes CSALGDEQFF.

This clone is a singleton in its sample. The chain combines TRBV5-1 with TRBJ1-6; 7 positions agree with TRBD1. There are 15 residues in the CDR3. Trimming removed 0 bases from V and 11 bases from J; junction bases left unmatched: 8. Germline V gene sequence: CDR1 SGHRS, CDR2 YFSETQ. CDR3 in amino acids: CASSLADRDVAPLHF. CDR3 bases: TGCGCCAGCAGCTTGGCCGACAGGGACGTGGCACCCCTCCACTTT.

V is TRBV7-2 and J is TRBJ2-7; the D is unclear. The germline CDR1 and CDR2 sequences are SGHTA and FQGNSA. CDR3 length: 15 amino acids. V lost 1 base and J lost 2, with 12 bases in between. The CDR3 coding sequence is TGTGCCAGCAGCTTAGGGGCTTCCCAAGCCTACGAGCAGTACTTC. It encodes CASSLGASQAYEQYF.

This chain's CDR3 is CASSLSQRNNEQFF. CDR3 sequence (DNA): TGTGCCAGCAGCCTTTCTCAGAGAAACAATGAGCAGTTCTTC. This sequence joins TRBV7-2 and TRBJ2-1; D call uncertain. The CDR3 sequence is 14 residues long. Trimming cost V 5 bases and J 5 bases, with 13 bases left between them. Looked up from germline, CDR1 is SGHTA and CDR2 is FQGNSA.

The V call is TRBV11-1, the J call TRBJ2-5; D unclear. In germline, CDR1 is SGHAT, CDR2 FQDESV (reference sequence). This CDR3 contains 15 residues. V gave up 1 base and J gave up 1 base, with 10 bases separating them. In DNA, the CDR3 is TGTGCCAGCAGCTTAGGTGGTTCAACCCAAGAGACCCAGTACTTC. This gives the protein CASSLGGSTQETQYF.

This chain uses TRBV4-2 with TRBJ2-7, with 7 nucleotides matching TRBD2. V shed 4 bases, J shed 4 bases, and the junction held 7 bases outside the gene matches. Germline loops: CDR1 LGHNA, CDR2 YNFKEQ. The CDR3 has 14 residues. The CDR3 DNA reads TGTGCCAGCAGCCCGTCTAGCGGCCTTTACGAGCAGTACTTC. As protein: CASSPSSGLYEQYF.

The table lists this clone with a count of one. This same CDR3 is encoded by further DNA sequences in the sample. The J gene is TRBJ1-2, the V gene TRBV6-5; TRBD1 might be the D (5 bases). CDR1 and CDR2 (germline): MNHEY, SVGAGI. V lost 0 bases, J lost 8 bases, and 7 bases lay in between. The CDR3 is 12 amino acids. The CDR3 loop reads CASSYSGEGYTF. The DNA for the CDR3 is TGTGCCAGCAGTTACTCGGGGGAGGGCTACACCTTC.